The next 26 T cell receptor beta chains were all read from a single sample in a study of cytomegalovirus exposure and HLA in healthy donors. TCRdb keeps only in-frame clones here, not all; method: immunoSEQ multiplex PCR. The sample shows roughly 150,000 clones, 85% to 90% of them seen only once. Material for sequencing was PBMCs. Every receptor here comes from a man aged 18 to 29 in good health and CMV-seropositive.

The gene calls are TRBV11-2 and TRBJ2-1; 16 bases are a match to TRBD2. The CDR3 runs 15 residues. Germline-derived CDR1 and CDR2 are SGHAT and FQNNGV. V shed 3 bases, J shed 16 bases, and the junction held 9 bases outside the gene matches. CDR3 loop: CASSLGTSGRANEFF. CDR3 DNA: TGTGCCAGCAGCTTGGGGACTAGCGGGAGGGCTAACGAATTCTTC.

This CDR3 reads CASSPGTGNYEQYF. CDR3 coding DNA: TGTGCCAGCAGCCCAGGGACAGGGAACTACGAGCAGTACTTC. The chain is built from TRBV7-9 and TRBJ2-7; 9 nucleotides match TRBD1. The CDR3 totals 14 residues. CDR1 SEHNR and CDR2 FQNEAQ come from the germline V gene (reference sequence). The V gene end was trimmed by 5 bases and the J gene end by 3 bases; junction bases not matched to a gene: 5.

V usage is TRBV11-3 and J usage is TRBJ2-1, with 7 bases fitting TRBD2. The CDR3 extends over 16 amino acids. In germline, CDR1 is SGHNT, CDR2 YENEEA. J gave up 3 bases and V 1 base, and 6 bases lay outside the gene matches. The CDR3 DNA reads TGTGCCAGCAGCTTAGCCTCTTCGGGAGGCTACAATGAGCAGTTCTTC. The encoded protein is CASSLASSGGYNEQFF. The variable domain in full, with the rest retrieved from reference TRBV11-3 and TRBJ2-1, is EAGVVQSPRYKIIEKKQPVAFWCNPISGHNTLYWYLQNLGQGPELLIRYENEEAVDDSQLPKDRFSAERLKGVDSTLKIQPAELGDSAVYLCASSLASSGGYNEQFFGPGTRLTVL.

This chain links TRBV9 with TRBJ2-1; the match to TRBD1 covers 9 bases. Germline loops: CDR1 SGDLS, CDR2 YYNGEE. CDR3 size: 15 residues. J lost 5 bases, V lost 2 bases, and 5 bases had no gene match. CDR3 region: CASSVGQGPNNEQFF. For the CDR3, the DNA is TGTGCCAGCAGCGTGGGACAGGGCCCGAACAATGAGCAGTTCTTC.

This rearrangement joins TRBV9 to TRBJ1-4, with D tentatively TRBD1 (5 bases). V was trimmed by 0 bases and J by 7 bases, leaving 13 bases between them. Germline V gene lookup returns CDR1 SGDLS and CDR2 YYNGEE. The CDR3 has 15 amino acids. The CDR3 spells CASSVEGNGGEKLFF. The CDR3 DNA reads TGTGCCAGCAGCGTAGAGGGGAATGGCGGTGAAAAACTGTTTTTT.

The chain recombines TRBV5-1 with TRBJ2-5, with D possibly being TRBD1 (6 bases). V dropped 5 bases and J dropped 0 bases, with 11 bases sitting between them. The CDR3 sequence is 14 residues long. Germline V gene lookup returns CDR1 SGHRS and CDR2 YFSETQ. The CDR3 spells CASRTGRDQETQYF. The CDR3 DNA sequence: TGCGCCAGCAGGACAGGCCGGGACCAAGAGACCCAGTACTTC. Full variable domain (outside the CDR3, taken from reference TRBV5-1 and TRBJ2-5): KAGVTQTPRYLIKTRGQQVTLSCSPISGHRSVSWYQQTPGQGLQFLFEYFSETQRNKGNFPGRFSGRQFSNSRSEMNVSTLELGDSALYLCASRTGRDQETQYFGPGTRLLVL.

The chain employs TRBV5-4 and TRBJ2-1, with 7 bases lining up with TRBD1. Per germline, CDR1 SGHNT and CDR2 YYREEE (reference sequence). The CDR3 is 14 amino acids. The V and J ends lost 4 bases and 6 bases, in that order; junction bases with no gene match: 7. This CDR3 reads CASSVPTGSNEQFF. For the CDR3, the DNA is TGTGCCAGCAGCGTCCCGACAGGGAGCAATGAGCAGTTCTTC.

The table lists this clone with a count of one. The rearrangement joins TRBV19 to TRBJ2-7, with D hard to call. Germline CDR1 and CDR2: LNHDA and SQIVND (reference sequence). This CDR3 spans 11 amino acids. Trimming shortened V by 3 bases and J by 4 bases, and 4 bases separated the two germline ends. The CDR3 reads CASSIGYEQYF. In DNA form, the CDR3 reads TGTGCCAGTAGTATCGGGTACGAGCAGTACTTC.

The chain recombines TRBV9 with TRBJ2-1, with 10 bases aligning to TRBD2. Germline V gives CDR1 SGDLS, CDR2 YYNGEE. The CDR3 has 18 amino acids. V was pared by 0 bases and J by 1 base, with 7 bases of the junction left unmatched. The DNA of the CDR3 is TGTGCCAGCAGCGTAGTTTCCGGGACTAGCGCATCCTACAATGAGCAGTTCTTC. It codes for CASSVVSGTSASYNEQFF. Looking up the rest from reference TRBV9 and TRBJ2-1 gives the full variable domain: DSGVTQTPKHLITATGQRVTLRCSPRSGDLSVYWYQQSLDQGLQFLIQYYNGEERAKGNILERFSAQQFPDLHSELNLSSLELGDSALYFCASSVVSGTSASYNEQFFGPGTRLTVL.

This chain joins TRBV4-1 and TRBJ2-7, with 9 positions matching TRBD1. The germline V gene encodes CDR1 MGHRA and CDR2 YSYEKL. Trimming at V came to 4 bases and at J to 2 bases, leaving 3 bases not matched to a gene. The CDR3 loop spans 14 amino acids. The CDR3 DNA follows: TGCGCCAGCAGCCGAGGGACAGGGACCTACGAGCAGTACTTC. The encoded protein is CASSRGTGTYEQYF.

The chain employs TRBV7-8 and TRBJ2-1, with D perhaps TRBD2 (5 bases). The V gene's germline CDR1 is SGHVS and CDR2 FQNEAQ. The CDR3 contains 11 residues. The germline V and J ends were trimmed by 5 bases and 8 bases, with 7 bases remaining between them. In DNA, the CDR3 is TGTGCCAGCAGCCCCGGGGATGAGCAGTTCTTC. It yields the protein CASSPGDEQFF.

The V gene is TRBV6-5, the J gene TRBJ2-1; no clear D. Trimming took off 5 bases at V and 4 bases at J, with 6 bases between the two ends. This CDR3 is built from 12 residues. Germline CDR1 is MNHEY and CDR2 is SVGAGI. The DNA of the CDR3 is TGTGCCAGCAGTGGGCAGTACAATGAGCAGTTCTTC. Translation: CASSGQYNEQFF.

The CDR3 DNA sequence: TGTGCCAGCACAGAGGGGGGGGTTGGTGAGCAGTTCTTC. It codes for CASTEGGVGEQFF. The chain is built from TRBV27 and TRBJ2-1; perhaps TRBD2 as D (7 bases). The CDR3 runs 13 residues. The germline V gene encodes CDR1 MNHEY and CDR2 SMNVEV (reference sequence). V lost 7 bases and J lost 9, with 16 bases in between.

The rearrangement joins TRBV7-9 to TRBJ2-3; no reliable D call. The germline V and J ends were trimmed by 1 base and 5 bases, with 7 bases remaining between them. The CDR3 has 13 amino acids. CDR1 and CDR2 from the germline V gene are SEHNR and FQNEAQ (reference sequence). DNA for the CDR3: TGTGCCAGCAGCTTAGTGGGCAAAGATACGCAGTATTTT. The encoded protein is CASSLVGKDTQYF.

This chain uses TRBV28 with TRBJ1-5; TRBD1 agrees at 7 bases. The CDR3 has 14 amino acids. The germline V gene encodes CDR1 MDHEN and CDR2 SYDVKM. V lost 6 bases, J lost 3 bases, and 5 bases stayed unmatched. The CDR3: CASRRDSYNQPQHF. The CDR3 DNA reads as TGTGCCAGCAGGAGGGACAGCTACAATCAGCCCCAGCATTTT.

As DNA, the CDR3 is TGTGCCAGCCGGTTAGGGAGCGAGCAGTACTTC. It encodes CASRLGSEQYF. This chain joins TRBV6-5 and TRBJ2-7; tentatively, D is TRBD2 (5 bases). From germline, CDR1 is MNHEY and CDR2 SVGAGI. This CDR3 contains 11 residues. Trimming removed 8 bases from V and 6 bases from J, with 11 bases in between.

This chain uses TRBV7-3 with TRBJ2-1, with D tentatively TRBD2 (7 bases). The CDR3 contains 16 residues. Germline loops: CDR1 SGHTA, CDR2 FQGTGA. Trimming stripped 5 bases from V and 1 base from J, with 15 bases between. The CDR3 spells CASSPRGARSYNEQFF. The CDR3 DNA reads as TGTGCCAGCAGCCCCCGGGGGGCGAGATCCTACAATGAGCAGTTCTTC.

The chain uses TRBV6-5 and TRBJ1-1, with D hard to call. The CDR3 runs to 10 residues. Trimming removed 7 bases at V and 7 bases at J, with 7 bases between. Looked up from germline, CDR1 is MNHEY and CDR2 is SVGAGI. The CDR3: CASIQVEAFF. As DNA, the CDR3 is TGTGCCAGCATCCAGGTTGAAGCTTTCTTT.

V is TRBV25-1 and J is TRBJ1-1, with 7 bases identical to TRBD1. J gave up 8 bases and V 2 bases, and 8 bases lay outside the gene matches. Per the germline V gene, CDR1 is MGHDK and CDR2 is SYGVNS. This CDR3 comprises 14 residues. The CDR3 nucleotides read TGTGCCAGCAGTGAACCCTTAGGGACAGCGGAAGCTTTCTTT. It yields the protein CASSEPLGTAEAFF.

V usage is TRBV20-1 and J usage is TRBJ1-2; the D is unclear. V was shortened by 6 bases and J by 7 bases, with 12 bases between the two germline ends. The CDR3 totals 11 residues. CDR1 DFQATT and CDR2 SNEGSKA come from the germline V gene (reference sequence). CDR3 amino acids: CSADSTSGYTF. CDR3 bases: TGCAGTGCCGACTCAACCAGTGGCTACACCTTC.

The chain recombines TRBV2 with TRBJ2-5; 10 bases align to TRBD2. V dropped 7 bases and J dropped 0; count of bases not matched to a gene: 11. This CDR3 has 17 amino acids. The germline gives CDR1 SNHLY, CDR2 FYNNEI. Here the CDR3 reads CASTRRVLAGNQETQYF. CDR3 in DNA: TGTGCCAGCACCCGAAGGGTACTAGCGGGGAACCAAGAGACCCAGTACTTC. Together with reference TRBV2 and TRBJ2-5, the CDR3 gives the full variable domain: EPEVTQTPSHQVTQMGQEVILRCVPISNHLYFYWYRQILGQKVEFLVSFYNNEISEKSEIFDDQFSVERPDGSNFTLKIRSTKLEDSAMYFCASTRRVLAGNQETQYFGPGTRLLVL.

This chain joins TRBV15 and TRBJ2-1, with TRBD1 matching over 9 bases. Germline V gene lookup returns CDR1 LNHNV and CDR2 YYDKDF (reference sequence). After removal of 3 bases from V and 8 bases from J, the junction contained 5 bases not matched to a gene. CDR3 length: 14 amino acids. The CDR3 DNA sequence: TGTGCCACCAGCAGCGGACAGGGGTTAGATGAGCAGTTCTTC. Its translation is CATSSGQGLDEQFF.

V usage is TRBV7-8 and J usage is TRBJ2-7; 7 bases are shared with TRBD1. Germline CDR1 and CDR2: SGHVS and FQNEAQ. Trimming removed 0 bases from V and 3 bases from J; junction bases left unmatched: 5. The CDR3 is made up of 15 amino acids. This CDR3 is CASSLATGTDYEQYF. The CDR3 nucleotides read TGTGCCAGCAGCTTAGCCACAGGGACAGACTACGAGCAGTACTTC. The full variable domain, its missing parts supplied by reference TRBV7-8 and TRBJ2-7, is GAGVSQSPRYKVAKRGQDVALRCDPISGHVSLFWYQQALGQGPEFLTYFQNEAQLDKSGLPSDRFFAERPEGSVSTLKIQRTQQEDSAVYLCASSLATGTDYEQYFGPGTRLTVT.

As DNA, the CDR3 is TGTGCCAGCAGCTCTTCCGGGACTAGCTTTCAAAATACGCAGTATTTT. This gives the protein CASSSSGTSFQNTQYF. The chain employs TRBV11-3 and TRBJ2-3; 9 bases match TRBD2. The CDR3 runs to 16 residues. CDR1 and CDR2 (germline): SGHNT, YENEEA. The V segment lost 4 bases and the J segment 7 bases; nucleotides outside the gene matches: 12.

The chain links TRBV9 to TRBJ2-3; D is undetermined. Trimming took off 1 base at V and 1 base at J, with 10 bases between the two ends. Germline lookup yields CDR1 SGDLS and CDR2 YYNGEE. The CDR3 loop spans 15 amino acids. The chain's CDR3 is CASSVIESGTDTQYF. The CDR3 DNA reads as TGTGCCAGCAGCGTAATAGAGAGTGGCACAGATACGCAGTATTTT.

Notes on this clone: Other DNA sequences in the same sample also yield this CDR3. The chain joins TRBV28 to TRBJ2-2, with 11 bases lining up with TRBD1. Trimming at V came to 5 bases and at J to 5 bases, leaving 4 bases not matched to a gene. Germline CDR1 and CDR2: MDHEN and SYDVKM. The CDR3 is made up of 15 amino acids. The CDR3 protein is CASSLGTGGTGELFF. CDR3 nucleotides: TGTGCCAGCAGTCTAGGGACAGGGGGGACCGGGGAGCTGTTTTTT.